The 30 T cell receptor beta chains reported below all come from one sample, sequenced in a study of blood T cell repertoires in COVID-19 (dated by TCRdb to the early 2020s). The library relied on the immunoSEQ multiplex PCR assay. TCRdb obtained this table from immuneACCESS and retained in-frame rearrangements with V and J assigned. These tables miss some clones; where compared with another copy, unresolved V genes account for less than half of the shortfall, and the remainder is unexplained. The sample has over 300,000 clones on record, roughly 90% of them singletons. The ten largest clones capture around 9.5% of the sample. The specimen was PBMCs or T cells enriched from blood (not recorded which). These receptors were collected from a woman in her thirties or forties who had recovered from COVID-19.

This clone was recorded only once. V is TRBV14 and J is TRBJ1-1; D is possibly TRBD1 (6 bases). The CDR3 is 15 residues long. With 1 base removed from V and 7 bases from J, the gap between germline ends came to 16 bases. Germline lookup yields CDR1 SGHDN and CDR2 FVKESK. The CDR3 coding sequence is TGTGCCAGCAGCCAAGTCAGGGGTAGGGCGGGTGAAGCTTTCTTT. Protein sequence: CASSQVRGRAGEAFF.

The sample holds one count of this clone. The gene calls are TRBV19 and TRBJ2-4; 10 nucleotides agree with TRBD2. Germline V gene sequence: CDR1 LNHDA, CDR2 SQIVND (reference sequence). The CDR3 is 20 residues long. J lost 1 base, V lost 3 bases, and 15 bases had no gene match. The CDR3 loop is CASSITGRAGGPPAKNIQYF. The CDR3 coding sequence is TGTGCCAGTAGTATTACGGGTCGAGCGGGGGGGCCGCCGGCCAAAAACATTCAGTACTTC.

This rearrangement joins TRBV24-1 to TRBJ2-7, with a tentative D call TRBD1 (7 bases). Trimming shortened V by 3 bases and J by 8 bases, and 19 bases separated the two germline ends. Germline values: CDR1 KGHDR, CDR2 SFDVKD. The CDR3 extends over 15 amino acids. The chain's CDR3 is CATSDSRGDGQKQYF. CDR3 coding DNA: TGTGCCACCAGTGATAGCAGGGGGGATGGACAAAAGCAGTACTTC.

V is TRBV2 and J is TRBJ1-6; maybe TRBD1 (6 bases). The CDR3 spans 15 residues. Deletions cut 7 bases from V and 0 bases from J, with 10 bases between. Germline CDR1 and CDR2: SNHLY and FYNNEI. This chain's CDR3 is CASKGESSYNSPLHF. Written as DNA, the CDR3 is TGTGCCAGCAAGGGGGAGAGCTCCTATAATTCACCCCTCCACTTT.

The J gene is TRBJ2-7, the V gene TRBV2, with 13 bases fitting TRBD2. This CDR3 contains 13 residues. Germline CDR1 SNHLY, CDR2 FYNNEI. Trimming took 6 bases from V and 6 from J; bases not matched to a gene: 2. CDR3 DNA sequence: TGTGCCAGCAGACTAGCGGGAGGGCGCGAGCAGTACTTC. It translates to CASRLAGGREQYF. The complete variable domain, with remaining parts taken from reference TRBV2 and TRBJ2-7, reads EPEVTQTPSHQVTQMGQEVILRCVPISNHLYFYWYRQILGQKVEFLVSFYNNEISEKSEIFDDQFSVERPDGSNFTLKIRSTKLEDSAMYFCASRLAGGREQYFGPGTRLTVT.

CDR3 DNA: TGTGCCACCAGTGAGGGGACAGGGTACGGAAATGAGCAGTTCTTC. Encoded protein: CATSEGTGYGNEQFF. The genes are TRBV24-1 and TRBJ2-1, with 9 bases lining up with TRBD1. The CDR3 extends over 15 amino acids. The V gene end was trimmed by 4 bases and the J gene end by 7 bases; junction bases not matched to a gene: 7. The germline CDR1 and CDR2 sequences are KGHDR and SFDVKD.

The chain joins TRBV2 to TRBJ1-1; tentatively, D is TRBD1 (5 bases). The V end was cut by 6 bases, the J end by 5 bases, with 19 bases between. This CDR3 contains 15 residues. CDR1 and CDR2 from the germline V gene are SNHLY and FYNNEI. CDR3 DNA: TGTGCCAGCAGGGAATTGGGGCCGGTAGTAACTGAAGCTTTCTTT. Amino acid sequence: CASRELGPVVTEAFF.

V gene TRBV6-6 combines with J gene TRBJ1-3; TRBD1 aligns across 7 bases. The CDR3 extends over 16 amino acids. The germline gives CDR1 MNHNY, CDR2 SVGAGI (reference sequence). Losses at the gene ends were 2 bases for V and 4 bases for J; bases not matched to a gene: 8. The CDR3 here is CASSYGYRGRGNTIYF. DNA of the CDR3: TGTGCCAGCAGTTACGGATACAGGGGACGAGGAAACACCATATATTTT.

The V and J genes are TRBV13 and TRBJ2-7, with TRBD1 identical over 11 bases. This CDR3 is 14 amino acids long. V lost 4 bases and J lost 3; bases outside the gene matches: 2. From germline, CDR1 is PRHDT and CDR2 FYEKMQ (reference sequence). CDR3 loop: CASSSGTGGYEQYF. The DNA for the CDR3 is TGTGCCAGCAGCTCCGGGACAGGGGGCTACGAGCAGTACTTC.

This clone has only one observation. V and J are TRBV28 and TRBJ2-7; 9 nucleotides align to TRBD2. The J segment lost 3 bases and the V segment lost 2 bases, leaving 5 bases of the junction unmatched. The CDR3 covers 15 residues. Germline values: CDR1 MDHEN, CDR2 SYDVKM. The DNA for the CDR3 is TGTGCCAGCAGTTTAAGCGGGGGGTCCGTCTACGAGCAGTACTTC. Its protein is CASSLSGGSVYEQYF.

The V and J genes are TRBV9 and TRBJ2-7; possible D gene TRBD1, 6 bases. Germline assignment: CDR1 SGDLS and CDR2 YYNGEE. The V end lost 4 bases, the J end lost 2 bases, and 13 bases lay between the germline ends. There are 14 residues in the CDR3. The CDR3 DNA is TGTGCCAGCAGCATTACAGGGTCGCCCTACGAGCAGTACTTC. This sequence encodes CASSITGSPYEQYF.

This chain links TRBV11-2 with TRBJ2-7; weak D call: TRBD2 (5 bases). Germline V gene data show CDR1 as SGHAT and CDR2 as FQNNGV. The CDR3 is made up of 14 amino acids. V lost 7 bases and J 2 bases, leaving 15 bases between the germline ends. DNA of the CDR3: TGTGCCAGCAACGGAGGTCGGGGTGCCTACGAGCAGTACTTC. Protein sequence: CASNGGRGAYEQYF.

The chain has TRBV5-1 and TRBJ1-3; D perhaps matches TRBD1 (5 bases). V gave up 6 bases and J gave up 0 bases, with 13 bases separating them. Germline values: CDR1 SGHRS, CDR2 YFSETQ. The CDR3 runs to 15 residues. The CDR3 loop reads CASNPGGNSGNTIYF. The CDR3 region has the DNA TGCGCCAGCAACCCGGGGGGGAACTCTGGAAACACCATATATTTT.

V is TRBV5-1 and J is TRBJ1-6; 9 bases align to TRBD1. The CDR3 contains 14 residues. V was clipped by 2 bases and J by 6 bases; unmatched bases: 0. Germline CDR1 and CDR2: SGHRS and YFSETQ. The CDR3 region has the DNA TGCGCCAGCAGCTTACAGGGGGCTAATTCACCCCTCCACTTT. Amino acids: CASSLQGANSPLHF.

This sequence joins TRBV19 and TRBJ2-7, with 11 bases lining up with TRBD2. The CDR3 runs 14 residues. Trimming took 10 bases from V and 4 from J; bases not matched to a gene: 9. Germline V CDR1 and CDR2: LNHDA, SQIVND (reference sequence). The DNA of the CDR3 is TGTGCCACTAGCCAGGGACTAGCGGATTACGAGCAGTACTTC. This sequence encodes CATSQGLADYEQYF.

The CDR3 DNA sequence: TGTGCCAGCAGCCTTGGACAGGGAAAGGGCGGCTACACCTTC. This translates into CASSLGQGKGGYTF. The chain joins TRBV5-6 to TRBJ1-2; 8 nucleotides line up with TRBD1. The V segment lost 4 bases and the J segment 8 bases; nucleotides outside the gene matches: 10. The CDR3 spans 14 residues. Germline V gene data show CDR1 as SGHDT and CDR2 as YYEEEE.

This CDR3 reads CASSSLETQYF. Written as DNA, the CDR3 is TGTGCCAGCAGCTCTTTGGAGACCCAGTACTTC. V and J are TRBV7-2 and TRBJ2-5; D unresolved. This CDR3 contains 11 residues. CDR1 and CDR2 from the germline V gene are SGHTA and FQGNSA. Between the trimmed V and J ends, which lost 4 bases and 5 bases, there was a span of 5 bases.

This clone came up a few times. The V and J genes are TRBV5-1 and TRBJ1-1; a weak D match, TRBD1 (6 bases). With 4 bases removed from V and 1 base from J, the gap between germline ends came to 11 bases. Germline CDR1 reads SGHRS; CDR2 reads YFSETQ. The CDR3 is 14 amino acids. In DNA form, the CDR3 reads TGCGCCAGCAGCACCGGACAGCCGAACACTGAAGCTTTCTTT. Protein product: CASSTGQPNTEAFF.

A single count supports this clone. The CDR3 nucleotides read TGTGCCAGCAGCCCCCGGGACAGGCCGAGCTCCTACGAGCAGTACTTC. Amino acid sequence: CASSPRDRPSSYEQYF. The chain has TRBV9 and TRBJ2-7, with 8 bases fitting TRBD1. The J segment lost 0 bases and the V segment lost 4 bases, leaving 9 bases of the junction unmatched. Germline CDR1 SGDLS, CDR2 YYNGEE. The CDR3 runs 16 residues. Full variable domain (missing parts from reference TRBV9 and TRBJ2-7): DSGVTQTPKHLITATGQRVTLRCSPRSGDLSVYWYQQSLDQGLQFLIQYYNGEERAKGNILERFSAQQFPDLHSELNLSSLELGDSALYFCASSPRDRPSSYEQYFGPGTRLTVT.

CDR3 nucleotides: TGTGCCAGCAGCGCCCAAATGACAGAGAGCACTGAAGCTTTCTTT. Its protein product is CASSAQMTESTEAFF. The chain is built from TRBV9 and TRBJ1-1; weak D call: TRBD1 (5 bases). CDR1 and CDR2 from the germline V gene are SGDLS and YYNGEE. Trimming took 3 bases from V and 4 from J, leaving 16 bases between them. This CDR3 has 15 residues. The whole variable domain, remainder taken from reference TRBV9 and TRBJ1-1, is DSGVTQTPKHLITATGQRVTLRCSPRSGDLSVYWYQQSLDQGLQFLIQYYNGEERAKGNILERFSAQQFPDLHSELNLSSLELGDSALYFCASSAQMTESTEAFFGQGTRLTVV.

The V gene is TRBV9, the J gene TRBJ2-5; a possible D gene is TRBD1 (6 bases). The germline V gene encodes CDR1 SGDLS and CDR2 YYNGEE. Trimming pared 3 bases from V and 2 bases from J, leaving 11 bases between. The CDR3 is made up of 14 amino acids. This CDR3 is CASSGGTKQETQYF. The CDR3 DNA sequence: TGTGCCAGCAGCGGGGGGACAAAACAAGAGACCCAGTACTTC.

The genes are TRBV9 and TRBJ2-1; D is unclear. The CDR3 runs 15 residues. Germline CDR1 is SGDLS and CDR2 is YYNGEE. V shed 0 bases and J shed 3 bases, with 10 bases lying between them. CDR3 bases: TGTGCCAGCAGCGTAGTGGCCGGGTTCTACAATGAGCAGTTCTTC. Its translation: CASSVVAGFYNEQFF.

V usage is TRBV5-4 and J usage is TRBJ2-7; maybe TRBD2 (7 bases). The CDR3 spans 14 residues. The V and J ends lost 4 bases and 6 bases respectively, with 17 bases between them. Germline CDR1 and CDR2: SGHNT and YYREEE (reference sequence). The DNA of the CDR3 is TGTGCCAGCAGCCGCCTGGGGGGGCAGGGCGAGCAGTACTTC. Residues: CASSRLGGQGEQYF.

This chain links TRBV11-2 with TRBJ2-7, with 7 bases aligning to TRBD2. This CDR3 spans 17 amino acids. V was clipped by 0 bases and J by 3 bases; unmatched bases: 11. Germline V CDR1 and CDR2: SGHAT, FQNNGV. CDR3 coding DNA: TGTGCCAGCAGCTTAGATAACCCCCAGGGAGGGGTCTACGAGCAGTACTTC. Translating gives CASSLDNPQGGVYEQYF.

The V gene is TRBV18, the J gene TRBJ1-3, with 8 bases identical to TRBD1. This CDR3 is built from 18 residues. V trimming: 3 bases; J trimming: 0 bases; junction bases outside the gene matches: 10. Germline V gives CDR1 KGHSH, CDR2 LQKENI. CDR3 sequence reads: CASSPFEGTGNSGNTIYF. Here the CDR3 DNA reads TGTGCCAGCTCACCGTTTGAAGGGACAGGCAACTCTGGAAACACCATATATTTT.

This clone has a handful of counts. The gene calls are TRBV11-3 and TRBJ2-2; D is perhaps TRBD1 (6 bases). CDR3 size: 17 residues. Between the trimmed V and J ends, which lost 0 bases and 0 bases, there was a span of 11 bases. Germline CDR1 and CDR2: SGHNT and YENEEA. This CDR3 is CASSLDEWDTNTGELFF. As DNA, the CDR3 is TGTGCCAGCAGCTTAGATGAGTGGGACACGAACACCGGGGAGCTGTTTTTT.

The chain employs TRBV25-1 and TRBJ1-3, with 7 bases aligning to TRBD1. With 5 bases clipped from V and 1 base from J, the junction kept 2 bases outside the gene matches. This CDR3 has 14 residues. Germline V gene lookup returns CDR1 MGHDK and CDR2 SYGVNS. The CDR3 is CASSPGQSGNTIYF. The CDR3 DNA is TGTGCCAGCAGTCCGGGACAGTCTGGAAACACCATATATTTT.

This sequence joins TRBV7-2 and TRBJ1-2; TRBD1 matches at 7 bases. CDR3 length: 14 residues. V trimming: 2 bases; J trimming: 4 bases; junction bases outside the gene matches: 4. The germline V gene has CDR1 SGHTA and CDR2 FQGNSA. CDR3 nucleotide sequence: TGTGCCAGCAGCTTAAAGGGGACAGCCTATGGCTACACCTTC. This encodes CASSLKGTAYGYTF. The whole variable domain, filled in from reference TRBV7-2 and TRBJ1-2, reads GAGVSQSPSNKVTEKGKDVELRCDPISGHTALYWYRQSLGQGLEFLIYFQGNSAPDKSGLPSDRFSAERTGGSVSTLTIQRTQQEDSAVYLCASSLKGTAYGYTFGSGTRLTVV.

V usage is TRBV19 and J usage is TRBJ2-7; 12 positions agree with TRBD2. The CDR3 consists of 14 residues. Trimming removed 7 bases from V and 6 bases from J; junction bases left unmatched: 7. Germline V lookup: CDR1 LNHDA, CDR2 SQIVND (reference sequence). The CDR3 DNA follows: TGTGCCAGTATGGCTAGCGGGGGGGCTGGCGAGCAGTACTTC. It yields the protein CASMASGGAGEQYF.

This chain joins TRBV5-1 and TRBJ2-5; D is ambiguous. The CDR3 totals 15 residues. Trimming cost V 1 base and J 1 base, with 11 bases left between them. The germline gives CDR1 SGHRS, CDR2 YFSETQ. CDR3 protein: CASSLSSATQETQYF. The CDR3 DNA reads TGCGCCAGCAGCTTGTCGTCAGCGACCCAAGAGACCCAGTACTTC.